These T cell receptor beta chains were read from a single sample in a study of blood T cell repertoires in COVID-19. Using immunoSEQ multiplex PCR, the repertoire was profiled, and TCRdb retains in-frame clones only, with some absent. Of over 150,000 clones listed, about 75% are singletons. Input material: peripheral blood. The origin of the receptors is an older woman with acute or convalescent COVID-19. Both conserved end residues are part of each CDR3. Fields, in order: CDR3 length, V gene, J gene, D gene, clone size, CDR3 DNA, CDR3 protein. The D gene is left open where the match is weak. Rows give clone size only sometimes, using once, few, many, or a class for an expanded clone.

CDR3 length: 14
V gene: TRBV7-9
J gene: TRBJ2-5
D gene: -
clone size: once
CDR3 DNA: TGTGCCAGCAGCCAACAGGGTCTTCGCGAGACCCAGTACTTC
CDR3 protein: CASSQQGLRETQYF

CDR3 length: 14
V gene: TRBV27
J gene: TRBJ2-3
D gene: -
clone size: few
CDR3 DNA: TGTGCCAGCGGTAGCGGAGGGATTACAGATACGCAGTATTTT
CDR3 protein: CASGSGGITDTQYF

CDR3 length: 14
V gene: TRBV19
J gene: TRBJ2-2
D gene: TRBD1
clone size: -
CDR3 DNA: TGTGCCAGTAGTTCCGGACAGGAAGCCGGGGAGCTGTTTTTT
CDR3 protein: CASSSGQEAGELFF

CDR3 length: 18
V gene: TRBV13
J gene: TRBJ2-3
D gene: -
clone size: -
CDR3 DNA: TGTGCCAGCAGCCGAACGGGGTGGGGGGGCAAGAGCACAGATACGCAGTATTTT
CDR3 protein: CASSRTGWGGKSTDTQYF

CDR3 length: 14
V gene: TRBV7-9
J gene: TRBJ2-3
D gene: -
clone size: -
CDR3 DNA: TGTGCCAGCGCCGGATCAGGGGGGTCACATACGCAGTATTTT
CDR3 protein: CASAGSGGSHTQYF

CDR3 length: 15
V gene: TRBV6-5
J gene: TRBJ2-2
D gene: TRBD2
clone size: -
CDR3 DNA: TGTGCCAGCAGTTTAGCGGGAGGGAACACCGGGGAGCTGTTTTTT
CDR3 protein: CASSLAGGNTGELFF

CDR3 length: 15
V gene: TRBV28
J gene: TRBJ2-1
D gene: -
clone size: -
CDR3 DNA: TGTGCCAGCGGTAAAGGTGGGGCCTACTACAATGAGCAGTTCTTC
CDR3 protein: CASGKGGAYYNEQFF

CDR3 length: 13
V gene: TRBV20-1
J gene: TRBJ1-6
D gene: -
clone size: -
CDR3 DNA: TGCAGTGCTAGTCACTCCAGGGATTCACCCCTCCACTTT
CDR3 protein: CSASHSRDSPLHF

CDR3 length: 12
V gene: TRBV11-2
J gene: TRBJ2-3
D gene: -
clone size: few
CDR3 DNA: TGTGCCAGCAGCCGAGGAGAATATACGCAGTATTTT
CDR3 protein: CASSRGEYTQYF

CDR3 length: 16
V gene: TRBV7-2
J gene: TRBJ1-6
D gene: -
clone size: once
CDR3 DNA: TGTGCCAGCAGCTTAGCGCTTAGCTCCTATAATTCACCCCTCCACTTT
CDR3 protein: CASSLALSSYNSPLHF

CDR3 length: 13
V gene: TRBV29-1
J gene: TRBJ2-7
D gene: TRBD1
clone size: -
CDR3 DNA: TGCAGCGTTGCCCGGGACAGGGTCAACGAGCAGTACTTC
CDR3 protein: CSVARDRVNEQYF

CDR3 length: 14
V gene: TRBV7-2
J gene: TRBJ1-4
D gene: -
clone size: -
CDR3 DNA: TGTGCCAGCAGCCCCCGGACCGGACGGGGAAAACTGTTTTTT
CDR3 protein: CASSPRTGRGKLFF

CDR3 length: 14
V gene: TRBV24-1
J gene: TRBJ2-7
D gene: TRBD1
clone size: few
CDR3 DNA: TGTGCCACCGGCGAAACAGGGGTGGACTACGAGCAGTACTTC
CDR3 protein: CATGETGVDYEQYF

CDR3 length: 13
V gene: TRBV29-1
J gene: TRBJ2-1
D gene: TRBD2
clone size: -
CDR3 DNA: TGCAGCGACCTAGCGGGAGTTCGCAATGAGCAGTTCTTC
CDR3 protein: CSDLAGVRNEQFF

CDR3 length: 14
V gene: TRBV6-5
J gene: TRBJ2-1
D gene: TRBD2
clone size: -
CDR3 DNA: TGTGCCAGCAGCCCGGGACTAGCAAACAATGAGCAGTTCTTC
CDR3 protein: CASSPGLANNEQFF

CDR3 length: 15
V gene: TRBV5-1
J gene: TRBJ2-1
D gene: TRBD2
clone size: -
CDR3 DNA: TGCGCCAGCAGCTTACTAGCGGGAGGTGGGAATGAGCAGTTCTTC
CDR3 protein: CASSLLAGGGNEQFF

CDR3 length: 15
V gene: TRBV7-3
J gene: TRBJ1-6
D gene: -
clone size: -
CDR3 DNA: TGTGCCAGCAGCTTACAGGGCGGAAATAATTCACCCCTCCACTTT
CDR3 protein: CASSLQGGNNSPLHF

CDR3 length: 17
V gene: TRBV25-1
J gene: TRBJ2-1
D gene: TRBD2
clone size: -
CDR3 DNA: TGTGCCAGCAGTTCCCTAGCGGGAATAAGCTCCTACAATGAGCAGTTCTTC
CDR3 protein: CASSSLAGISSYNEQFF

CDR3 length: 16
V gene: TRBV7-3
J gene: TRBJ2-1
D gene: TRBD2
clone size: -
CDR3 DNA: TGTGCCAGCAGCTTAAATTCGGCTAGCGGTTACAATGAGCAGTTCTTC
CDR3 protein: CASSLNSASGYNEQFF

CDR3 length: 18
V gene: TRBV7-2
J gene: TRBJ1-3
D gene: TRBD1
clone size: -
CDR3 DNA: TGTGCCAGCAGCTTAGTCTCCGGGCAGGGGGTTAATGGAAACACCATATATTTT
CDR3 protein: CASSLVSGQGVNGNTIYF

CDR3 length: 13
V gene: TRBV19
J gene: TRBJ1-4
D gene: -
clone size: -
CDR3 DNA: TGTGCCAGCCGGGGGGGGTTCGGGGAAAAACTGTTTTTT
CDR3 protein: CASRGGFGEKLFF

CDR3 length: 15
V gene: TRBV6-2/TRBV6-3
J gene: TRBJ2-2
D gene: TRBD1
clone size: -
CDR3 DNA: TGTGCCAGCAGTTTGGACAGGGTTAGGACCGGGGAGCTGTTTTTT
CDR3 protein: CASSLDRVRTGELFF

CDR3 length: 15
V gene: TRBV7-9
J gene: TRBJ1-2
D gene: TRBD1
clone size: -
CDR3 DNA: TGTGCCAGCAGCACTGGACAGGGGAGAGGCTATGGCTACACCTTC
CDR3 protein: CASSTGQGRGYGYTF

CDR3 length: 17
V gene: TRBV19
J gene: TRBJ2-4
D gene: TRBD2
clone size: -
CDR3 DNA: TGTGCCAGTAGTGCCGGGGGGGGCCGAAGACCCAAAAACATTCAGTACTTC
CDR3 protein: CASSAGGGRRPKNIQYF

CDR3 length: 14
V gene: TRBV6-5
J gene: TRBJ1-1
D gene: TRBD1
clone size: few
CDR3 DNA: TGTGCCAGCAGTAAGGGACAGGGGATAACTGAAGCTTTCTTT
CDR3 protein: CASSKGQGITEAFF

CDR3 length: 15
V gene: TRBV5-1
J gene: TRBJ1-4
D gene: -
clone size: -
CDR3 DNA: TGCGCCAGCAGCTACGGGACACAGCCCGGTGAAAAACTGTTTTTT
CDR3 protein: CASSYGTQPGEKLFF

CDR3 length: 15
V gene: TRBV7-3
J gene: TRBJ2-7
D gene: TRBD1
clone size: -
CDR3 DNA: TGTGCCAGCAGCCACAATGACAGGGGGCTAGGCGAGCAGTACTTC
CDR3 protein: CASSHNDRGLGEQYF

CDR3 length: 16
V gene: TRBV9
J gene: TRBJ2-2
D gene: TRBD2
clone size: -
CDR3 DNA: TGTGCCAGCAGCGTAGGGGGAGGGACGAACACCGGGGAGCTGTTTTTT
CDR3 protein: CASSVGGGTNTGELFF

CDR3 length: 18
V gene: TRBV4-2
J gene: TRBJ2-2
D gene: TRBD2
clone size: -
CDR3 DNA: TGTGCCAGCAGCCAAGGGTACTCACTAGCGACAAACACCGGGGAGCTGTTTTTT
CDR3 protein: CASSQGYSLATNTGELFF

CDR3 length: 15
V gene: TRBV6-4
J gene: TRBJ2-1
D gene: TRBD2
clone size: -
CDR3 DNA: TGTGCCAGCAGTGACCTAGCGGGAGCGGGTAATGAGCAGTTCTTC
CDR3 protein: CASSDLAGAGNEQFF

CDR3 length: 16
V gene: TRBV4-2
J gene: TRBJ2-2
D gene: TRBD2
clone size: -
CDR3 DNA: TGTGCCAGCAGCCAAAAACTAGCGGGAAACACCGGGGAGCTGTTTTTT
CDR3 protein: CASSQKLAGNTGELFF

CDR3 length: 14
V gene: TRBV13
J gene: TRBJ2-5
D gene: -
clone size: -
CDR3 DNA: TGTGCCAGCAGCCTAGCAGGGATTGGGGAGACCCAGTACTTC
CDR3 protein: CASSLAGIGETQYF

CDR3 length: 12
V gene: TRBV2
J gene: TRBJ1-3
D gene: -
clone size: -
CDR3 DNA: TGTGCCAGCAGTCTGGGCTTGAACACCATATATTTT
CDR3 protein: CASSLGLNTIYF

CDR3 length: 13
V gene: TRBV30
J gene: TRBJ2-7
D gene: TRBD1
clone size: -
CDR3 DNA: TGTGCCTGGAGTGTACAGGGGACCGGCAGGGAGTACTTC
CDR3 protein: CAWSVQGTGREYF

CDR3 length: 12
V gene: TRBV20-1
J gene: TRBJ1-2
D gene: -
clone size: few
CDR3 DNA: TGCAGTGCTAGTGGCAGGGCGTATGGCTACACCTTC
CDR3 protein: CSASGRAYGYTF

CDR3 length: 15
V gene: TRBV27
J gene: TRBJ1-6
D gene: -
clone size: few
CDR3 DNA: TGTGCCAGCAGTTACAGGCCGGACTATAATTCACCCCTCCACTTT
CDR3 protein: CASSYRPDYNSPLHF

CDR3 length: 13
V gene: TRBV5-1
J gene: TRBJ2-3
D gene: -
clone size: once
CDR3 DNA: TGCGCCAGCAGCTCACAGGACACAGATACGCAGTATTTT
CDR3 protein: CASSSQDTDTQYF

CDR3 length: 13
V gene: TRBV27
J gene: TRBJ2-1
D gene: -
clone size: -
CDR3 DNA: TGTGCCAGCAATAGTATCTTGTACAATGAGCAGTTCTTC
CDR3 protein: CASNSILYNEQFF